This is a list of T cell receptor beta chains from one sample in a study of blood T cells in healthy people across ages. TCRdb redid the calling of the 5' RACE reads with MiXCR, one entry per CDR3 protein. The data contain about 1.1 million distinct CDR3 sequences, around two fifths of them singletons. Material for sequencing was blood. The receptors were gathered from a man younger than 35 in good health. The CDR3 runs from the conserved cysteine through the conserved F or W. The order of the fields is V gene, D gene, J gene, clone size, CDR3 protein, CDR3 DNA. D genes are given only for firm matches. Size is stated for part of the rows, as once, few or many counts, or as a class when the clone is expanded.

TRBV20-1	.	TRBJ1-4	.	CSAHRGSTNEKLFF	TGCAGTGCCCATCGGGGATCAACTAATGAAAAACTGTTTTTT
TRBV20-1	.	TRBJ1-1	.	CSARDAGVDTEAFF	TGCAGTGCTAGAGACGCAGGTGTAGACACTGAAGCTTTCTTT
TRBV4-2	TRBD1	TRBJ1-2	.	CASSQRSAGGAHYGYTF	TGTGCCAGCAGCCAACGTTCAGCAGGGGGCGCGCATTATGGCTACACCTTC
TRBV5-6	.	TRBJ2-3	.	CASSLDEYTDTQYF	TGTGCCAGCAGCTTAGACGAATACACAGATACGCAGTATTTT
TRBV5-1	.	TRBJ2-3	.	CASIRTPMADTQYF	TGCGCCAGCATCCGGACCCCAATGGCAGATACGCAGTATTTT
TRBV5-1	.	TRBJ1-1	few	CASSFGPGGATTEAFF	TGCGCCAGCAGCTTCGGTCCCGGAGGCGCGACCACTGAAGCTTTCTTT
TRBV12-3/TRBV12-4	.	TRBJ1-2	few	CASSHPRGLTGPNYGYTF	TGTGCCAGCAGCCACCCGCGGGGTCTGACAGGTCCTAACTATGGCTACACCTTC
TRBV6-2/TRBV6-3	.	TRBJ2-2	.	CASTRLGSPTGELFF	TGTGCCAGCACCCGACTGGGCTCTCCCACCGGGGAGCTGTTTTTT
TRBV7-9	TRBD1	TRBJ1-1	.	CASSQRADRGREVNTEAFF	TGTGCCAGCAGCCAAAGGGCAGACAGGGGAAGGGAAGTAAACACTGAAGCTTTCTTT
TRBV5-1	.	TRBJ2-1	few	CASSLGTLGSYNEQFF	TGCGCCAGCAGCTTGGGGACCCTAGGCTCCTACAATGAGCAGTTCTTC
TRBV6-5	.	TRBJ1-2	few	CASSYSSGTANYGYTF	TGTGCCAGCAGTTACTCATCGGGGACCGCTAACTATGGCTACACCTTC
TRBV6-4	TRBD1	TRBJ2-1	.	CANSEDRVSYNEQFF	TGTGCCAACAGTGAGGACAGGGTATCCTACAATGAGCAGTTCTTC
TRBV6-5	.	TRBJ2-3	many	CASSEPSSTDTQYF	TGTGCCAGCAGTGAGCCATCTAGCACAGATACGCAGTATTTT
TRBV7-2	TRBD1	TRBJ1-1	.	CASSSYRGTEAFF	TGTGCCAGCAGCTCATACAGGGGGACTGAAGCTTTCTTT
TRBV6-2/TRBV6-3	.	TRBJ2-1	.	CASSWTGPGVQFF	TGTGCCAGCAGTTGGACTGGACCTGGCGTGCAGTTCTTC
TRBV7-9	.	TRBJ1-2	.	CASSSLDPRYGYTF	TGTGCCAGCAGCTCCTTGGACCCGCGCTATGGCTACACCTTC
TRBV7-2	TRBD1	TRBJ1-5	.	CASSLTTGGSNQPQHF	TGTGCCAGCAGCCTAACCACAGGGGGAAGCAATCAGCCCCAGCATTTT
TRBV4-3	.	TRBJ1-1	.	CASSRTDRNTEAFF	TGCGCCAGCAGCCGGACGGACAGGAACACTGAAGCTTTCTTT
TRBV7-2	TRBD1	TRBJ1-2	.	CASKIGTGNEDYTF	TGTGCCAGCAAAATTGGGACAGGGAACGAAGACTACACCTTC
TRBV6-1	.	TRBJ1-1	.	CASSERFQGNTEAFF	TGTGCCAGCAGTGAAAGGTTCCAGGGGAACACTGAAGCTTTCTTT
TRBV12-3/TRBV12-4	.	TRBJ1-4	.	CASSRNTEKLFF	TGTGCCAGCAGTCGGAATACCGAAAAACTGTTTTTT
TRBV12-3/TRBV12-4	TRBD1	TRBJ2-3	.	CASSPTGSADTQYF	TGTGCCAGCAGCCCGACAGGGAGCGCAGATACGCAGTATTTT
TRBV25-1	TRBD1	TRBJ1-5	.	CASRPTGANQPQHF	TGTGCCAGCAGGCCCACAGGGGCCAATCAGCCCCAGCATTTT
TRBV12-5	.	TRBJ2-1	.	CASGENNEQFF	TGTGCTAGTGGCGAAAACAATGAGCAGTTCTTC
TRBV28	.	TRBJ2-7	.	CASSSPKQGVAYEQYF	TGTGCCAGCAGTTCCCCCAAACAGGGTGTAGCCTACGAGCAGTACTTC
TRBV7-2	.	TRBJ1-1	.	CASSSHRNTEVFF	TGTGCCAGCAGCTCCCACCGAAACACTGAAGTTTTCTTT
TRBV13	.	TRBJ1-4	.	CASSFSGEKLFF	TGTGCCAGCAGCTTCAGTGGGGAAAAACTGTTTTTT
TRBV7-9	.	TRBJ1-1	.	CASSPDSTVAFF	TGTGCCAGCAGCCCGGACAGTACTGTAGCTTTCTTT
TRBV20-1	.	TRBJ2-2	.	CSARGAVANTGELFF	TGCAGTGCTAGAGGGGCAGTAGCGAACACCGGGGAGCTGTTTTTT
TRBV4-3	TRBD2	TRBJ2-1	few	CASSQDSLGSGGAYNEQFF	TGCGCCAGCAGCCAAGACTCCTTAGGCAGCGGGGGGGCCTACAATGAGCAGTTCTTC
TRBV5-1	.	TRBJ2-3	few	CASSLAQSTDTQYF	TGCGCCAGCAGCTTGGCGCAAAGCACAGATACGCAGTATTTT
TRBV12-5	TRBD2	TRBJ2-3	.	CASGLRLAGRDSTDTQYF	TGTGCTAGTGGTCTCAGACTAGCGGGGCGTGATAGCACAGATACGCAGTATTTT
TRBV7-8	TRBD1	TRBJ2-5	.	CASSLDLGGETQYF	TGTGCCAGCAGCTTGGACCTAGGGGGCGAGACCCAGTACTTC
TRBV7-9	.	TRBJ1-1	few	CASGPGPLEAFF	TGTGCCAGCGGACCGGGACCTCTTGAAGCTTTCTTT
TRBV7-9	TRBD2	TRBJ2-1	few	CASSLSSGGGFRNEQFF	TGTGCCAGCAGCTTATCTAGCGGGGGAGGTTTTAGAAATGAGCAGTTCTTC
TRBV7-9	TRBD2	TRBJ2-5	few	CASSFFSVGLAGVQETQYF	TGTGCCAGCAGCTTTTTCTCCGTTGGTCTAGCGGGGGTACAAGAGACCCAGTACTTC
TRBV12-3/TRBV12-4	.	TRBJ2-2	few	CASSWGSGAGELFF	TGTGCCAGCAGCTGGGGAAGTGGGGCCGGGGAGCTGTTTTTT
TRBV10-2	.	TRBJ1-2	.	CASSEWGTRRGYTF	TGCGCCAGCAGTGAATGGGGCACGAGGAGGGGCTACACCTTC
TRBV6-1	.	TRBJ2-1	.	CASSELGMGYNEQFF	TGTGCCAGCAGTGAATTAGGTATGGGCTACAATGAGCAGTTCTTC
TRBV4-2	TRBD1	TRBJ1-4	.	CASSQAHPTGGRSEKLFF	TGTGCCAGCAGCCAAGCTCATCCAACAGGGGGCAGGTCTGAAAAACTGTTTTTT
TRBV20-1	.	TRBJ1-2	.	CSANKGRYGYTF	TGCAGTGCTAATAAGGGGAGGTATGGCTACACCTTC
TRBV20-1	.	TRBJ2-1	many	CSAAGRLNPPYNEQFF	TGCAGTGCCGCGGGACGTCTGAACCCCCCCTACAATGAGCAGTTCTTC
TRBV12-3/TRBV12-4	.	TRBJ1-1	.	CASSNPQEDGNTEAFF	TGTGCCAGCAGTAACCCGCAGGAGGATGGGAACACTGAAGCTTTCTTT
TRBV27	.	TRBJ1-2	.	CASSVNRFYGYTF	TGTGCCAGCAGTGTAAACAGATTCTATGGCTACACCTTC
TRBV4-1	TRBD1	TRBJ1-6	.	CASSQGTSGTGFSPLHF	TGCGCCAGCAGCCAAGGTACTTCCGGGACAGGGTTTTCACCCCTCCACTTT
TRBV9	TRBD1	TRBJ2-1	.	CASSPTRTGRTYNEQFF	TGTGCCAGCAGCCCAACAAGGACAGGGCGTACCTACAATGAGCAGTTCTTC
TRBV28	.	TRBJ1-4	once	CASSPGDGEKLFF	TGTGCCAGCAGCCCAGGGGACGGTGAAAAACTGTTTTTT
TRBV29-1	.	TRBJ2-7	.	CSVAEGKAYEQYF	TGCAGCGTTGCTGAAGGGAAGGCCTACGAGCAGTACTTC
TRBV3-1	.	TRBJ2-1	.	CVSSQDGFGVGGSYNEQFF	TGTGTCAGCAGCCAAGATGGTTTTGGGGTCGGGGGCTCCTACAATGAGCAGTTCTTC
TRBV27	.	TRBJ1-1	.	CASSLRSVTEAFF	TGTGCCAGCAGTTTACGTTCTGTGACTGAAGCTTTCTTT
TRBV20-1	.	TRBJ1-1	few	CSALTGGPKTEAFF	TGCAGTGCCCTTACTGGAGGACCGAAGACTGAAGCTTTCTTT
TRBV5-1	.	TRBJ2-3	.	CASSPEGTRTDTQYF	TGCGCCAGCAGCCCGGAGGGAACCCGCACAGATACGCAGTATTTT
TRBV29-1	.	TRBJ1-1	.	CSVGRGKVNTEAFF	TGCAGCGTTGGTCGGGGGAAGGTGAACACTGAAGCTTTCTTT
TRBV11-2	.	TRBJ2-1	few	CASSSRSFFHEQFF	TGTGCCAGCAGCTCCCGGAGCTTCTTCCATGAGCAGTTCTTC